This passage covers 17 T cell receptor beta chains from one sample sequenced in a study of blood T cell repertoires in COVID-19. Method: immunoSEQ multiplex PCR; TCRdb's copy keeps in-frame clones and lacks some. The repertoire holds some 180,000 clones, with more than 75% as singletons. Sequenced input: PBMCs or T cells enriched from blood (not recorded which). The receptors come from a man in his sixties who had been exposed to COVID-19.

This chain connects TRBV19 to TRBJ2-1; weak D call: TRBD1 (5 bases). V was trimmed by 0 bases and J by 9 bases, leaving 15 bases between them. The CDR3 consists of 15 residues. The germline V gene has CDR1 LNHDA and CDR2 SQIVND (reference sequence). The CDR3 loop reads CASSIDRWGQGEQFF. The CDR3 coding sequence is TGTGCCAGTAGTATAGACAGGTGGGGCCAAGGTGAGCAGTTCTTC. The whole variable domain, remainder taken from reference TRBV19 and TRBJ2-1, is DGGITQSPKYLFRKEGQNVTLSCEQNLNHDAMYWYRQDPGQGLRLIYYSQIVNDFQKGDIAEGYSVSREKKESFPLTVTSAQKNPTAFYLCASSIDRWGQGEQFFGPGTRLTVL.

The rearrangement links TRBV28 to TRBJ1-6; 9 nucleotides align to TRBD1. CDR1 is MDHEN, CDR2 SYDVKM, per germline. After removal of 6 bases from V and 6 bases from J, the junction contained 3 bases not matched to a gene. The CDR3 loop spans 14 amino acids. The DNA for the CDR3 is TGTGCCAGCAGGCTGACAGGGGGTAATTCACCCCTCCACTTT. As protein: CASRLTGGNSPLHF.

This clone was recorded a few times. The V call is TRBV19, the J call TRBJ2-1; D is unclear. The germline V gene has CDR1 LNHDA and CDR2 SQIVND (reference sequence). Trimming removed 3 bases from V and 1 base from J, with 13 bases in between. The CDR3 has 16 residues. CDR3 amino acids: CASSMAATRSYNEQFF. The CDR3 bases are TGTGCCAGTAGTATGGCGGCAACCAGATCCTACAATGAGCAGTTCTTC.

This chain joins TRBV19 and TRBJ1-1; maybe TRBD1 (6 bases). Germline CDR1 and CDR2: LNHDA and SQIVND (reference sequence). Trimming pared 3 bases from V and 0 bases from J, leaving 8 bases between. This CDR3 contains 14 residues. The CDR3 DNA sequence: TGTGCCAGTAGTATTGACAGGTTGAACACTGAAGCTTTCTTT. Its translation is CASSIDRLNTEAFF. The full variable domain, in which reference TRBV19 and TRBJ1-1 provide the parts outside the CDR3, is DGGITQSPKYLFRKEGQNVTLSCEQNLNHDAMYWYRQDPGQGLRLIYYSQIVNDFQKGDIAEGYSVSREKKESFPLTVTSAQKNPTAFYLCASSIDRLNTEAFFGQGTRLTVV.

This sequence joins TRBV7-9 and TRBJ2-7; 10 nucleotides agree with TRBD1. V shed 7 bases and J 3 bases; nucleotides not matched to a gene: 12. The CDR3 totals 16 residues. Germline CDR1 is SEHNR and CDR2 is FQNEAQ (reference sequence). The DNA of the CDR3 is TGTGCCAGCACCGGCCAACGGGGACAGGGGTACTACGAGCAGTACTTC. The encoded protein is CASTGQRGQGYYEQYF.

The chain uses TRBV19 and TRBJ2-5; 8 nucleotides match TRBD1. Unmatched junction bases numbered 0, after V lost 5 bases and J lost 4 bases. The germline V gene encodes CDR1 LNHDA and CDR2 SQIVND (reference sequence). The CDR3 consists of 12 residues. The CDR3 DNA follows: TGTGCCAGTAGTGACAGGGGAGAGACCCAGTACTTC. It codes for CASSDRGETQYF.

J is TRBJ2-7 and V is TRBV12-3 or TRBV12-4; the match to TRBD2 covers 8 bases. V shed 6 bases, J shed 5 bases, and the junction held 6 bases outside the gene matches. The CDR3 extends over 13 amino acids. The CDR3: CASSLTSEHEQYF. Here the CDR3 DNA reads TGTGCCAGCAGCCTGACTAGCGAGCACGAGCAGTACTTC.

A single count supports this clone. This chain joins TRBV12-5 and TRBJ1-1, with D unclear. CDR1 is LGHNT, CDR2 FRNRAP, per germline. The CDR3 totals 14 residues. Trimming shortened V by 1 base and J by 1 base, and 7 bases separated the two germline ends. The CDR3 is CASGLALGNTEAFF. The CDR3 DNA is TGTGCTAGTGGTTTGGCCCTAGGGAACACTGAAGCTTTCTTT. Using reference TRBV12-5 and TRBJ1-1 for the parts outside the CDR3, the full variable domain is DARVTQTPRHKVTEMGQEVTMRCQPILGHNTVFWYRQTMMQGLELLAYFRNRAPLDDSGMPKDRFSAEMPDATLATLKIQPSEPRDSAVYFCASGLALGNTEAFFGQGTRLTVV.

V usage is TRBV10-3 and J usage is TRBJ2-2, with TRBD1 matching 9 bases. The J segment lost 8 bases and the V segment lost 11 bases, leaving 12 bases of the junction unmatched. Per the germline V gene, CDR1 is ENHRY and CDR2 is SYGVKD. CDR3 size: 14 residues. CDR3 DNA sequence: TGTGCCTCAACCGGGACAGGGAATTCAGGGGAGCTGTTTTTT. This translates into CASTGTGNSGELFF.

The chain recombines TRBV29-1 with TRBJ1-1; 7 bases map to TRBD1. The CDR3 consists of 13 residues. Trimming took 5 bases from V and 4 from J; bases not matched to a gene: 7. Looked up from germline, CDR1 is SQVTM and CDR2 is ANQGSEA. CDR3 amino acids: CSVYPRTGTEAFF. The CDR3 DNA reads TGCAGCGTTTACCCTCGGACAGGCACTGAAGCTTTCTTT.

The gene calls are TRBV28 and TRBJ1-4, with 9 positions matching TRBD1. The CDR3 is 17 amino acids. The V segment lost 4 bases and the J segment 2 bases; nucleotides outside the gene matches: 8. From germline, CDR1 is MDHEN and CDR2 SYDVKM. CDR3 DNA sequence: TGTGCCAGCAGTTCGCCGGGACAGGGAAACACTAATGAAAAACTGTTTTTT. It encodes CASSSPGQGNTNEKLFF. The full variable domain, with the rest looked up from reference TRBV28 and TRBJ1-4, is DVKVTQSSRYLVKRTGEKVFLECVQDMDHENMFWYRQDPGLGLRLIYFSYDVKMKEKGDIPEGYSVSREKKERFSLILESASTNQTSMYLCASSSPGQGNTNEKLFFGSGTQLSVL.

About this clone: Relative to the germline gene, one junction end is altered; a read error may explain this. The chain has TRBV6-5 and TRBJ2-6, with D hard to call. Germline V gene sequence: CDR1 MNHEY, CDR2 SVGAGI. The CDR3 contains 14 residues. The CDR3 sequence: CASGYSSGANVLTF. The CDR3 bases are TGTGCCAGCGGTTATAGTTCTGGGGCCAACGTCCTGACTTTC.

This clone has just a few counts. The chain joins TRBV30 to TRBJ2-5, with D possibly matching TRBD2 (6 bases). The V end was cut by 0 bases, the J end by 5 bases, with 16 bases between. The CDR3 totals 15 residues. Germline values: CDR1 GTSNPN, CDR2 SVGIG (reference sequence). The CDR3 loop reads CAWSVIGGLRETQYF. CDR3 DNA: TGTGCCTGGAGTGTAATCGGAGGGTTACGGGAGACCCAGTACTTC.

This chain connects TRBV30 to TRBJ2-7; 7 nucleotides agree with TRBD1. This CDR3 region has 13 residues. Unmatched junction bases numbered 6, after V lost 3 bases and J lost 4 bases. CDR1 and CDR2 from the germline V gene are GTSNPN and SVGIG (reference sequence). CDR3 protein: CAWSLGTVYEQYF. The CDR3 DNA sequence: TGTGCCTGGAGCCTCGGGACAGTATACGAGCAGTACTTC.

The chain recombines TRBV29-1 with TRBJ1-2, with D possibly being TRBD1 (6 bases). This CDR3 region has 11 residues. Germline V gives CDR1 SQVTM, CDR2 ANQGSEA. V was clipped by 7 bases and J by 4 bases, with 10 bases between them. This CDR3 reads CSEVRGYGYTF. CDR3 in DNA: TGCAGCGAAGTCAGGGGCTATGGCTACACCTTC.

The chain carries TRBV7-9 and TRBJ1-1; D gene uncertain. The length of the CDR3 is 15 residues. Trimming left V 7 bases short and J 4 bases short, with 19 bases between. CDR1 SEHNR and CDR2 FQNEAQ come from the germline V gene (reference sequence). The chain's CDR3 is CASTEVRGRGTEAFF. CDR3 nucleotide sequence: TGTGCCAGCACCGAAGTTCGTGGGAGAGGCACTGAAGCTTTCTTT.

V and J are TRBV24-1 and TRBJ1-4, with D uncertain. The CDR3 length is 15 residues. Trimming removed 5 bases from V and 4 bases from J, with 13 bases in between. Per germline, CDR1 KGHDR and CDR2 SFDVKD. Written as DNA, the CDR3 is TGTGCCACCAGTGCCTTAAGAGCCTTTAATGAAAAACTGTTTTTT. Translated: CATSALRAFNEKLFF.